The next 4 T cell receptor beta chains were all read from a single sample in a study of T cells in Graves' hyperthyroidism and ophthalmopathy. There were TCR beta CDR3 regions amplified from RNA transcripts. First-round RT-PCR targeting the TCR CDR3 was performed with the HTBI primer set. TCRdb reanalysed the multiplex PCR reads using MiXCR and keeps one entry per CDR3 protein. The sample includes fewer than 600,000 distinct CDR3 sequences, over 13% of them seen just once. Sample: blood. The source is a woman under 30 with Graves' hyperthyroidism.

The chain uses TRBV15 and TRBJ2-7; 7 nucleotides match TRBD1. This CDR3 spans 14 amino acids. Germline CDR1 LNHNV, CDR2 YYDKDF (reference sequence). V was pared by 4 bases and J by 3 bases, with 6 bases of the junction left unmatched. CDR3 region: CATSTPGQVYEQYF. Here the CDR3 DNA reads TGTGCCACCAGCACCCCCGGACAGGTCTACGAGCAGTACTTC.

This clonotype was recorded many times. The chain carries TRBV2 and TRBJ2-1; the D gene is possibly TRBD2 (6 bases). Germline CDR1 and CDR2: SNHLY and FYNNEI. The length of the CDR3 is 13 residues. V lost 7 bases and J 6 bases, leaving 13 bases between the germline ends. The CDR3, as DNA: TGTGCCAGCACCTCTATAGCGGCCAATGAGCAGTTCTTC. Amino acid sequence: CASTSIAANEQFF.

This sequence joins TRBV20-1 and TRBJ2-5, with TRBD1 matching 8 bases. With V trimmed by 7 bases and J by 1 base, 14 bases remained unmatched. In germline, CDR1 is DFQATT, CDR2 SNEGSKA (reference sequence). CDR3 length equals 16 residues. Here the CDR3 reads CSVEPNRGALQETQYF. CDR3 sequence (DNA): TGCAGTGTCGAGCCCAACAGGGGGGCCCTCCAAGAGACCCAGTACTTC.

This clonotype appeared many times. The chain uses TRBV2 and TRBJ1-5; D ambiguous. Per the germline V gene, CDR1 is SNHLY and CDR2 is FYNNEI. This CDR3 comprises 15 residues. Between the trimmed V and J ends, which lost 3 bases and 0 bases, there was a span of 9 bases. The CDR3 here is CASSDGHFSNQPQHF. CDR3 nucleotide sequence: TGTGCCAGCAGTGATGGTCACTTTAGCAATCAGCCCCAGCATTTT.